This T cell receptor beta chain was sequenced for a study of cytomegalovirus exposure and HLA in healthy donors. General study results and limits: Later analysis identified 17,000 or so TCR beta sequences associated with HLA alleles, using a false discovery rate threshold of 0.05. Being productive about 90% or about 30% of the time was typical of most TCR beta V segments in an earlier analysis. Presence/absence analysis assumed near-uniform sequencing depth across donors.

PCR employed 60 Vbeta and 13 Jbeta primers. TCRdb keeps only in-frame clones here, not all; method: immunoSEQ multiplex PCR. This table holds under 200,000 clones, 75% to 85% found once. Per germline, CDR1 LNHDA and CDR2 SQIVND (reference sequence). Trimming shortened V by 3 bases and J by 4 bases, and 14 bases separated the two germline ends. CDR3 length equals 15 residues. This clone was seen a handful of times. Its antigen is not known. This sequence was found in a man aged 30 to 39 in good health and CMV-seronegative. The chain uses TRBV19 and TRBJ2-3; D possibly corresponds to TRBD2 (6 bases). Material for sequencing was PBMCs. CDR3 nucleotides: TGTGCCAGTAGTATCTCACTAGCAGGAGCAGATACGCAGTATTTT. Amino acids: CASSISLAGADTQYF.